This TCR beta chain was sequenced in a study of CD8+CD57+ T cells in acquired aplastic anemia. At the level of the study: The sorted CD4+ and CD8+ cells yielded an average approximately 3.2 ug of DNA. General study findings and limits: Twenty-nine sequences, all CD8+ CDR3, were shared between patients and controls.

All sequencing subjects had displayed CD8+CD57+ cell expansion on flow cytometry. When blood sampling took place, the patients had received no therapy. This clonotype was detected only a few times. Its antigen is not known. TCR beta VDJ and CDR3 profiling used genomic DNA as template. Via MiXCR, TCRdb re-called the reads, giving one row per CDR3 protein. The sample records over 150,000 distinct CDR3 sequences, about 60% being singletons. Trimming took 5 bases from V and 5 from J, leaving 9 bases between them. The CDR3 has 11 amino acids. Germline lookup yields CDR1 DFQATT and CDR2 SNEGSKA (reference sequence).

The TCR was taken from a human donor with aplastic anemia. The sequenced sample was sorted CD4+, CD8+, or CD8+CD57+ T cells (not recorded which) from PBMCs. The chain couples TRBV20-1 to TRBJ2-5, with TRBD1 as a possible D gene (6 bases). The CDR3 bases are TGCAGTGCTCACAGGGAGGAGACCCAGTACTTC. As protein: CSAHREETQYF.